This entry describes one T cell receptor beta chain. This specimen belongs to a study of T cell responses to AZD1222 COVID-19 vaccine. CDR3 length: 14 residues. Between the trimmed V and J ends, which lost 7 bases and 1 base, there was a span of 11 bases. Germline loops: CDR1 LNHDA, CDR2 SQIVND (reference sequence). Sequenced by immunoSEQ multiplex PCR; TCRdb stores in-frame clones only, minus some. Of 150,000 to 200,000 clones detected, 88% appear once; the ten largest clones hold roughly a quarter. The chain carries TRBV19 and TRBJ1-3; D gene uncertain. The input for sequencing was peripheral blood, taken 28 days after the second AZD1222 dose. This receptor was taken from an adult who received the AZD1222 COVID-19 vaccine. CDR3 sequence reads: CASTRRTSGNTIYF. As DNA, the CDR3 is TGTGCCAGTACCCGCCGGACGTCTGGAAACACCATATATTTT.